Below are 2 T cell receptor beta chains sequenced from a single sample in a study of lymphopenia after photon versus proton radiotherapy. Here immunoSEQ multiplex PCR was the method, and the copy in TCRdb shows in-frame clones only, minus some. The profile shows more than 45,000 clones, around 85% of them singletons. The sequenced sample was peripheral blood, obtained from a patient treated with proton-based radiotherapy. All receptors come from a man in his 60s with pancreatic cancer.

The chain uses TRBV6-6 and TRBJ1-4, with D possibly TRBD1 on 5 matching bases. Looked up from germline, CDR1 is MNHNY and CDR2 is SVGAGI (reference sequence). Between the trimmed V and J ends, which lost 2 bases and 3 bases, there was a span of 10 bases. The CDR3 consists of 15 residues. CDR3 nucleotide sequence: TGTGCCAGCAGTTACGTCACGGGGGCTAATGAAAAACTGTTTTTT. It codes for CASSYVTGANEKLFF.

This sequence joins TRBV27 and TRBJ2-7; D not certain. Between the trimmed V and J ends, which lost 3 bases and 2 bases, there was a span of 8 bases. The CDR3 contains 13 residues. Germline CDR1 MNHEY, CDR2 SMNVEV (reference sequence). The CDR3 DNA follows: TGTGCCAGCAGTTTTGGACGGACCTACGAGCAGTACTTC. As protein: CASSFGRTYEQYF.